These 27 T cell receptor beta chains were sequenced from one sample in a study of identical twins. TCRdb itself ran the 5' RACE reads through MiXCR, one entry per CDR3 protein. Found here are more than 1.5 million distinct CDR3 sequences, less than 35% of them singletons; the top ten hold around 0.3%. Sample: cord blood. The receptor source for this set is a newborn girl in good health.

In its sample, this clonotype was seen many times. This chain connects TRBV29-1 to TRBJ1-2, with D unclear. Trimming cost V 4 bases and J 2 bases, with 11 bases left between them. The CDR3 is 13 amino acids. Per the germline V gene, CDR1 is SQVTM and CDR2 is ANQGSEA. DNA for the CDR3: TGCAGCGTTGTTAGGCGTAACAACTATGGCTACACCTTC. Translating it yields CSVVRRNNYGYTF. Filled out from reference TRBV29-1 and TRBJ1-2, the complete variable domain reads SAVISQKPSRDICQRGTSLTIQCQVDSQVTMMFWYRQQPGQSLTLIATANQGSEATYESGFVIDKFPISRPNLTFSTLTVSNMSPEDSSIYLCSVVRRNNYGYTFGSGTRLTVV.

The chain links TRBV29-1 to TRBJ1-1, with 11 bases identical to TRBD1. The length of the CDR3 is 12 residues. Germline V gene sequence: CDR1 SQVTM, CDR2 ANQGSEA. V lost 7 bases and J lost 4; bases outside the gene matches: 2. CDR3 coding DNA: TGCAGCGGCGGGACAGGGGGCACTGAAGCTTTCTTT. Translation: CSGGTGGTEAFF. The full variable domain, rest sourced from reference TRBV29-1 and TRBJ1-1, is SAVISQKPSRDICQRGTSLTIQCQVDSQVTMMFWYRQQPGQSLTLIATANQGSEATYESGFVIDKFPISRPNLTFSTLTVSNMSPEDSSIYLCSGGTGGTEAFFGQGTRLTVV.

The CDR3 DNA reads as TGCAGTGCTAGAGCCGGACTCCTCAGGGGTGGCTACACCTTC. This sequence encodes CSARAGLLRGGYTF. The chain combines TRBV20-1 with TRBJ1-2; TRBD1 is a possible D gene (6 bases). V was pared by 1 base and J by 7 bases, with 16 bases between. Germline V CDR1 and CDR2: DFQATT, SNEGSKA (reference sequence). The CDR3 totals 14 residues.

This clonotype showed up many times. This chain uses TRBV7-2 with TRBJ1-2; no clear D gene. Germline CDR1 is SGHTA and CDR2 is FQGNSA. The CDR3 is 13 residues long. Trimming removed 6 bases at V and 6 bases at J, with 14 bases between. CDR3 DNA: TGTGCCAGCAGGAAGTTAAAGGATAATGGCTACACCTTC. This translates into CASRKLKDNGYTF.

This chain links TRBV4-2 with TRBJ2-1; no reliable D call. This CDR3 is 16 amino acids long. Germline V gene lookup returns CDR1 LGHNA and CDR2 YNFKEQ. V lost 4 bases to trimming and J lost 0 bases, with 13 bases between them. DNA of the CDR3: TGTGCCAGCAGCCGGTCCCCAGGCAGCTCCTACAATGAGCAGTTCTTC. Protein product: CASSRSPGSSYNEQFF.

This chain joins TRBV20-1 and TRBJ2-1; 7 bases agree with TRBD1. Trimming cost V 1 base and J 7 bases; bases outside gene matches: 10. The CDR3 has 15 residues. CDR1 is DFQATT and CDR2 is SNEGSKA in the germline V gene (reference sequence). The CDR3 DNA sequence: TGCAGTGCTAGAGTCCCTCGGGACAGTAGGAATGAGCAGTTCTTC. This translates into CSARVPRDSRNEQFF.

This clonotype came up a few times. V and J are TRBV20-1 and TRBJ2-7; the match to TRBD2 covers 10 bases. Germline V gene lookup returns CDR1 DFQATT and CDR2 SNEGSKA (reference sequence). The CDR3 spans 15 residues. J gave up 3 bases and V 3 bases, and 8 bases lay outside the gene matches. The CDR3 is CSASRLAGQRYEQYF. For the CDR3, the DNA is TGCAGTGCTAGCCGACTAGCGGGTCAGCGCTACGAGCAGTACTTC.

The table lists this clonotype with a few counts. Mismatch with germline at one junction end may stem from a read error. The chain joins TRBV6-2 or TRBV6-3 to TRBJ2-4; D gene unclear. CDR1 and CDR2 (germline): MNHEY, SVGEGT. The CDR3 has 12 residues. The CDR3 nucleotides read TGTGCCGGCAGTCCGCTGAGCTATGAGCAGTACTTC. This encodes CAGSPLSYEQYF.

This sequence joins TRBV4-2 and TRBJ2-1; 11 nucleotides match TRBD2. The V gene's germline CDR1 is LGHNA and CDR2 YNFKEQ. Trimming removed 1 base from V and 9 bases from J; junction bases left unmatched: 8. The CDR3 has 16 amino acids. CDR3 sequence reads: CASSQASGGPEGEQFF. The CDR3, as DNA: TGTGCCAGCAGCCAAGCTAGCGGGGGGCCCGAGGGTGAGCAGTTCTTC.

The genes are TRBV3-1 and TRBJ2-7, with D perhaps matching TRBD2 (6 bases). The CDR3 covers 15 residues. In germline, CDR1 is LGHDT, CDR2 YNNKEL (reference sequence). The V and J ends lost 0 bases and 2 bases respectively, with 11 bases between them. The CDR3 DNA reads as TGTGCCAGCAGCCAAGAGGGGGGAAGGACCTACGAGCAGTACTTC. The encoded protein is CASSQEGGRTYEQYF.

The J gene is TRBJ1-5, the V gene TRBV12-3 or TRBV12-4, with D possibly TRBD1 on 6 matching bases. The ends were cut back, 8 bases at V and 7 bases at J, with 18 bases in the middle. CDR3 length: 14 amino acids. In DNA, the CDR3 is TGTGCCAGCGGGAAAACGGACAGTCGCCAGCCCCAGCATTTT. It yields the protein CASGKTDSRQPQHF.

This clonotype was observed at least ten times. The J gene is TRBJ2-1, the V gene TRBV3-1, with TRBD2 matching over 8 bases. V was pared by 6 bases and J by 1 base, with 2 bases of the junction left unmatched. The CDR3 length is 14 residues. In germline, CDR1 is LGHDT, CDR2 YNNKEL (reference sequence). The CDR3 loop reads CASSRLASYNEQFF. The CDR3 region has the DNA TGTGCCAGCAGTCGACTAGCGTCCTACAATGAGCAGTTCTTC.

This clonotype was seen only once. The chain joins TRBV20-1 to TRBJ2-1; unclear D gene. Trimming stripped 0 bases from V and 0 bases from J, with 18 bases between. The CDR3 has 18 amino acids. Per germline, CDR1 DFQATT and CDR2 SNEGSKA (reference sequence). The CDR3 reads CSAREPLGRVGSYNEQFF. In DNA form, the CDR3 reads TGCAGTGCTAGAGAACCTTTAGGCCGGGTGGGCTCCTACAATGAGCAGTTCTTC.

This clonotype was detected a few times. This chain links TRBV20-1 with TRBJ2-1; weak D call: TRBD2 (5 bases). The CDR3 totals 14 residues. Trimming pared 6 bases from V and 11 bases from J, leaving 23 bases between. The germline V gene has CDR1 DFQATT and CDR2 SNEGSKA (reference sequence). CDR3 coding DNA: TGCAGTGCGCAAAGTGGGGAAAGTAGCGCAAAGCAGTTCTTC. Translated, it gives CSAQSGESSAKQFF.

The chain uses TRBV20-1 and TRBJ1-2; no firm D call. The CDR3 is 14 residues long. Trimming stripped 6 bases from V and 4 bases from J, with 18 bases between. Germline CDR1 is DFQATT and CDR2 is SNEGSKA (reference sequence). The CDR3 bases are TGCAGTGCCCCGATCTTGACACTAACCTATGGCTACACCTTC. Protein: CSAPILTLTYGYTF.

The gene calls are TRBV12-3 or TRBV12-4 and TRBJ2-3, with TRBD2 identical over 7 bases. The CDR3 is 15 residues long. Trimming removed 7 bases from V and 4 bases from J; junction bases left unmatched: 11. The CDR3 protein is CASTSGTPSADTQYF. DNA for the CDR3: TGTGCCAGCACCAGCGGGACTCCTAGCGCAGATACGCAGTATTTT.

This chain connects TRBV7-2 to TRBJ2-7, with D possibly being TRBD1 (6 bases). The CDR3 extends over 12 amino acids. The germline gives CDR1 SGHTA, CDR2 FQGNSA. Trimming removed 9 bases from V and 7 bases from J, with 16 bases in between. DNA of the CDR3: TGTGCCAGTCGGGACAACTACAATGAGCAGTACTTC. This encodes CASRDNYNEQYF.

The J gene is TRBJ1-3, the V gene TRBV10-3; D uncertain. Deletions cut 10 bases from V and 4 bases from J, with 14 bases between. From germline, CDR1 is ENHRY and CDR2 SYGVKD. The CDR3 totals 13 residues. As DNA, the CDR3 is TGTGCCACGGTCCGGGGAGCAGGAAACACCATATATTTT. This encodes CATVRGAGNTIYF.

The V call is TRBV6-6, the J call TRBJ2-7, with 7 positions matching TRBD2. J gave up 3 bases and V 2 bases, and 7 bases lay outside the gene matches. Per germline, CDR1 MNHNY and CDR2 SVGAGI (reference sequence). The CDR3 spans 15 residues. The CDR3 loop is CASSYGSGGYYEQYF. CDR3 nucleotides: TGTGCCAGCAGTTACGGATCGGGAGGTTACTACGAGCAGTACTTC.

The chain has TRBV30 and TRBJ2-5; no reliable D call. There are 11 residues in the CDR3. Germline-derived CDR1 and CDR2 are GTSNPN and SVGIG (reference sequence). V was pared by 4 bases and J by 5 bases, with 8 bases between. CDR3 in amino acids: CAWTTVETQYF. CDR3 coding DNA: TGTGCCTGGACCACCGTTGAGACCCAGTACTTC.

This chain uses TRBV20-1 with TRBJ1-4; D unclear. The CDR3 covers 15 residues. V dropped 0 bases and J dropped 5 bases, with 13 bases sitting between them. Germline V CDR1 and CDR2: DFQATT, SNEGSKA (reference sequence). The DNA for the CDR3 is TGCAGTGCTAGAGATCGGCGCCGGACGAATGAAAAACTGTTTTTT. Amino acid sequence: CSARDRRRTNEKLFF.

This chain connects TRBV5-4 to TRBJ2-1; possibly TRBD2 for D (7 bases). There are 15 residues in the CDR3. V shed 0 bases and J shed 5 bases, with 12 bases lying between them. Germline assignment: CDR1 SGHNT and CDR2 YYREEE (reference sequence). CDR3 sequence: CASSLGGGGNNEQFF. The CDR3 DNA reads TGTGCCAGCAGCTTGGGAGGGGGGGGTAACAATGAGCAGTTCTTC.

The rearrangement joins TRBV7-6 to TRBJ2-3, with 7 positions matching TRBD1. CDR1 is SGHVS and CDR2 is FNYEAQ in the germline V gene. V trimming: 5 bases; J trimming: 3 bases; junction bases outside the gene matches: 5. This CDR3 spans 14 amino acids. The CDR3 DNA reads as TGTGCCAGCAGCGGTCACAGGGGAACAGATACGCAGTATTTT. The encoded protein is CASSGHRGTDTQYF. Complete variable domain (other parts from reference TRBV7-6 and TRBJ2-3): GAGVSQSPRYKVTKRGQDVALRCDPISGHVSLYWYRQALGQGPEFLTYFNYEAQQDKSGLPNDRFSAERPEGSISTLTIQRTEQRDSAMYRCASSGHRGTDTQYFGPGTRLTVL.

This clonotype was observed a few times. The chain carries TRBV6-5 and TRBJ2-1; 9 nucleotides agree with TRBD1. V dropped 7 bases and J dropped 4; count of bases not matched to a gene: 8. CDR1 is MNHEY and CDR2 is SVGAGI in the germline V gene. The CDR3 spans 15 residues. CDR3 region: CASTLTGGGYNEQFF. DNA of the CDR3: TGTGCCAGCACCTTAACAGGGGGCGGTTACAATGAGCAGTTCTTC.

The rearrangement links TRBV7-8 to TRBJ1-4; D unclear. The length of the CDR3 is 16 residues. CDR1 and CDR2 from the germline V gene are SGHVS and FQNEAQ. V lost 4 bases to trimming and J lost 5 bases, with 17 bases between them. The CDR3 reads CASSSPLEVLNEKLFF. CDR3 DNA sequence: TGTGCCAGCAGCTCCCCATTAGAAGTGCTCAATGAAAAACTGTTTTTT.

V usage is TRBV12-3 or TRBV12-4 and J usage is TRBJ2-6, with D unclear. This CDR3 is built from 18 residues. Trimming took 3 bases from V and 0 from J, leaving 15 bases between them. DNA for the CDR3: TGTGCCAGCAGTTTTCGGACGTATCTTAGCTCTGGGGCCAACGTCCTGACTTTC. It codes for CASSFRTYLSSGANVLTF.

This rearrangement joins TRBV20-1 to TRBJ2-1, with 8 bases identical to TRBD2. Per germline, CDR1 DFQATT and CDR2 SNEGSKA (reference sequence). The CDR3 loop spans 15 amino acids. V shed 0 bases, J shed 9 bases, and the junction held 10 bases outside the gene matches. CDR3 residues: CSARDRTGGPVEQFF. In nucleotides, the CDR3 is TGCAGTGCTAGAGATCGAACGGGAGGGCCTGTTGAGCAGTTCTTC.